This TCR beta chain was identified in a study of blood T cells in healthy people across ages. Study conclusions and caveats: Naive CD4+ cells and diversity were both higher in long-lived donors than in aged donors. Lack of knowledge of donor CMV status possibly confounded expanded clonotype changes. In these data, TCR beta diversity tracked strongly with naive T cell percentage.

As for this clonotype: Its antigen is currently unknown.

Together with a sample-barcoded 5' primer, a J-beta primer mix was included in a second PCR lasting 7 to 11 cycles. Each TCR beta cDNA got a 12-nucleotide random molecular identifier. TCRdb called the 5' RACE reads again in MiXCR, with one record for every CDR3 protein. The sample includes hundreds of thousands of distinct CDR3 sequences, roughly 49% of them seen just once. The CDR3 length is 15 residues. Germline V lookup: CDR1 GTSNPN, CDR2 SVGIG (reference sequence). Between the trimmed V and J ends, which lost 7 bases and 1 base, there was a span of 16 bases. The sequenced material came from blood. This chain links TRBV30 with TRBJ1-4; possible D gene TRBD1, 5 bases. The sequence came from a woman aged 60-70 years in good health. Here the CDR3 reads CAFRRLGRTNEKLFF. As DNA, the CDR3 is TGTGCCTTTAGACGGTTGGGACGAACTAATGAAAAACTGTTTTTT.